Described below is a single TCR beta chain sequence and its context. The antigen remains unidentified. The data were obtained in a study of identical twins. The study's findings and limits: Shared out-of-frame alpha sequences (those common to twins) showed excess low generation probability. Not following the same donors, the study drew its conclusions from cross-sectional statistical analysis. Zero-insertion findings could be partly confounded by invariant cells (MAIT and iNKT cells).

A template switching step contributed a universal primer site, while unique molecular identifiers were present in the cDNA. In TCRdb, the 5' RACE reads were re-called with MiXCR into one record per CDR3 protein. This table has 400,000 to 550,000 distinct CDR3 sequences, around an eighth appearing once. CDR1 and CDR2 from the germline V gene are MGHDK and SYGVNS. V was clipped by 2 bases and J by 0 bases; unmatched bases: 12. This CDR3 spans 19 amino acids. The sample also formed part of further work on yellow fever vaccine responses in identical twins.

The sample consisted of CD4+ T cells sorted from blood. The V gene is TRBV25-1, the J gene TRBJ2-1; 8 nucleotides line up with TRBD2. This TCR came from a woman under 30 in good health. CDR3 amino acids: CASSEGTTGRGGSYNEQFF. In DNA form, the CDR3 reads TGTGCCAGCAGTGAAGGGACTACCGGGAGGGGCGGCTCCTACAATGAGCAGTTCTTC.